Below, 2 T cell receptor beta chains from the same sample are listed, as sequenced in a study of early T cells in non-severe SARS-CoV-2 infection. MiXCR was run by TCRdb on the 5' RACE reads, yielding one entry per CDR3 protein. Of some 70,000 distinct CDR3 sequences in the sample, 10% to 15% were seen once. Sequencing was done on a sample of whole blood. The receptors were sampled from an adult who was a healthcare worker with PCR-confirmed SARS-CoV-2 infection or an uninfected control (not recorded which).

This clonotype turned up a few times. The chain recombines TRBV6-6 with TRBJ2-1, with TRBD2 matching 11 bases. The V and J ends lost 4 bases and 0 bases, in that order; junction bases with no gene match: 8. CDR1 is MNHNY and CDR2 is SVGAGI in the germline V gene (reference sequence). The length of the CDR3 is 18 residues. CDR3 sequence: CASSSLTSGARSYNEQFF. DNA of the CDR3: TGTGCCAGCAGTTCCTTGACTAGCGGGGCCCGCTCCTACAATGAGCAGTTCTTC.

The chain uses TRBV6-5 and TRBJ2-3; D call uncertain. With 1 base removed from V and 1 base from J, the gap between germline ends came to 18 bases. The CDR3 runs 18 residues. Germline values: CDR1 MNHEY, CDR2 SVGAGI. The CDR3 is CASSYWTQRPGRTDTQYF. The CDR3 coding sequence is TGTGCCAGCAGTTACTGGACGCAGAGGCCCGGACGCACAGATACGCAGTATTTT.